Described below is a single T cell receptor (beta chain) sequence and its context. The CDR3 extends over 12 amino acids. V gave up 5 bases and J gave up 7 bases, with 9 bases separating them. Germline values: CDR1 LNHDA, CDR2 SQIVND (reference sequence). Profiling relied on immunoSEQ multiplex PCR, and the TCRdb table lists in-frame clones only, not all of them. The sample comprises under 250,000 clones, approximately 86% of which are singletons, and approximately 1.3% rests with the top ten. The data are from a study of blood T cell repertoires in COVID-19. About the research overall: Samples taken during acute and convalescent COVID-19 were collected in the United States, Italy and Spain. PBMCs, B-cell-depleted T cells, or T cells provided the cDNA or gDNA that made up the material.

This TCR was sampled from an elderly man with acute or convalescent COVID-19. The sample consisted of peripheral blood. The chain couples TRBV19 to TRBJ1-5; D is uncertain. Here the CDR3 reads CASSSLVQPQHF. The CDR3 nucleotides are TGTGCCAGTAGTTCTCTAGTACAGCCCCAGCATTTT. The whole variable domain, remainder taken from reference TRBV19 and TRBJ1-5, is DGGITQSPKYLFRKEGQNVTLSCEQNLNHDAMYWYRQDPGQGLRLIYYSQIVNDFQKGDIAEGYSVSREKKESFPLTVTSAQKNPTAFYLCASSSLVQPQHFGDGTRLSIL.